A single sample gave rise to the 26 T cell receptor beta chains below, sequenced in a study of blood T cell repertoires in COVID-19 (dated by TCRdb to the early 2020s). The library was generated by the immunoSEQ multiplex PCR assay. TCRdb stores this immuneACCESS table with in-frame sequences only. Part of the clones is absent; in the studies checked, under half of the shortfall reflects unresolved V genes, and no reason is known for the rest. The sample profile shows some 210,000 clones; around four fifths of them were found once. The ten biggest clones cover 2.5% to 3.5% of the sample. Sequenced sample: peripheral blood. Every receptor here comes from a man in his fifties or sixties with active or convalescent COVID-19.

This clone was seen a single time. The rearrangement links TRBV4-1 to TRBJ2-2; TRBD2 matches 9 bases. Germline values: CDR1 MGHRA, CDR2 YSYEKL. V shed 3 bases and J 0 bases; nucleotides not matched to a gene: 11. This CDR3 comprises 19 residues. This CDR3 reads CASSHGLGLADPNTGELFF. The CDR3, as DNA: TGCGCCAGCAGCCACGGCCTGGGACTAGCAGATCCGAACACCGGGGAGCTGTTTTTT.

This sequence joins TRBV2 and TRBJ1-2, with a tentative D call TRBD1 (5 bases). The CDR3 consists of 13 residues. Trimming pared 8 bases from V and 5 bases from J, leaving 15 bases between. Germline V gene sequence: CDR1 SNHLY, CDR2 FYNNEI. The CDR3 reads CASSRDGGYGYTF. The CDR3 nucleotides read TGTGCCAGCTCTAGAGACGGGGGGTATGGCTACACCTTC.

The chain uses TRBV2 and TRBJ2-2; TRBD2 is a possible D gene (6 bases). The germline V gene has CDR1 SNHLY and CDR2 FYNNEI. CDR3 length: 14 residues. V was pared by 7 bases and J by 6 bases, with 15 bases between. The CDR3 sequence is CASMVGRRAGELFF. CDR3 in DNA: TGTGCCAGCATGGTCGGGAGAAGGGCCGGGGAGCTGTTTTTT.

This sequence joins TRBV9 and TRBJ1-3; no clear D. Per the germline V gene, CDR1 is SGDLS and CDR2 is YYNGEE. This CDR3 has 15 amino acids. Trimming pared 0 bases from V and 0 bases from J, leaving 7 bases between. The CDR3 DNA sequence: TGTGCCAGCAGCGTAGGAGGGAACTCTGGAAACACCATATATTTT. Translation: CASSVGGNSGNTIYF. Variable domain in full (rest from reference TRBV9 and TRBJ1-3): DSGVTQTPKHLITATGQRVTLRCSPRSGDLSVYWYQQSLDQGLQFLIQYYNGEERAKGNILERFSAQQFPDLHSELNLSSLELGDSALYFCASSVGGNSGNTIYFGEGSWLTVV.

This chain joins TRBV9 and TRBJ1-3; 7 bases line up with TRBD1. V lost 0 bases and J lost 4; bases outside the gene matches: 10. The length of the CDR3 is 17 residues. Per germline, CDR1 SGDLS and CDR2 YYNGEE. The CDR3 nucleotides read TGTGCCAGCAGCGTAGAGGGGGCCAGATTTTACGGAAACACCATATATTTT. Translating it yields CASSVEGARFYGNTIYF.

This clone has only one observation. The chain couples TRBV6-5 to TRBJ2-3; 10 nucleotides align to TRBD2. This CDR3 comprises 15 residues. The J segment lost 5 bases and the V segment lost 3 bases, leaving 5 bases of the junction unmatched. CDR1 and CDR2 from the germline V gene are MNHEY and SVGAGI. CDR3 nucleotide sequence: TGTGCCAGCAGTTATCCTCTAGCGGGGGTAGATACGCAGTATTTT. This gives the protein CASSYPLAGVDTQYF.

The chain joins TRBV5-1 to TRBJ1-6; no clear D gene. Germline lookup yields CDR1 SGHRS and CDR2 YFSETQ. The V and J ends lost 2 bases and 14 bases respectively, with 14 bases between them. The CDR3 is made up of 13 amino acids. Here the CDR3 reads CASSLEGPTALHF. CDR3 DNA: TGCGCCAGCAGCTTAGAGGGCCCGACGGCCCTCCACTTT.

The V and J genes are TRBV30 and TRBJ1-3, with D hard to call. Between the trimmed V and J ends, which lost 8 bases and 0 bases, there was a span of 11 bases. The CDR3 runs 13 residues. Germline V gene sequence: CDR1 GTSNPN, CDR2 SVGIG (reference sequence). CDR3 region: CAHERSSGNTIYF. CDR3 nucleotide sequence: TGTGCCCATGAGAGGTCCTCTGGAAACACCATATATTTT.

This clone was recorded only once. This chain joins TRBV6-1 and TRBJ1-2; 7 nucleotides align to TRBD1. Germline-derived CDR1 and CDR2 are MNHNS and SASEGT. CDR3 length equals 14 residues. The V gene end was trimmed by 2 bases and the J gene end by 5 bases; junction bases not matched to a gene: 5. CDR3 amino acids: CASSEQGDFYGYTF. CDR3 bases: TGTGCCAGCAGTGAACAGGGGGACTTTTATGGCTACACCTTC.

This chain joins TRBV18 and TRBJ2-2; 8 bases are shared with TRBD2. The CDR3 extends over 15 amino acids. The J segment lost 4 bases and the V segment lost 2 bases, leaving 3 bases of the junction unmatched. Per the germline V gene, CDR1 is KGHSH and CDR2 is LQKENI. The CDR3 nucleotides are TGTGCCAGCTCACCAGACGGGGGGGCCACCGGGGAGCTGTTTTTT. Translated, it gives CASSPDGGATGELFF.

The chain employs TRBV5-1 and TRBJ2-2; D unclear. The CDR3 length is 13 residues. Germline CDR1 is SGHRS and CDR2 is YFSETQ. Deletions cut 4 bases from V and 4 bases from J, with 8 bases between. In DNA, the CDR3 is TGCGCCAGCAGCCCGACTGGCACCGGGGAGCTGTTTTTT. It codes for CASSPTGTGELFF.

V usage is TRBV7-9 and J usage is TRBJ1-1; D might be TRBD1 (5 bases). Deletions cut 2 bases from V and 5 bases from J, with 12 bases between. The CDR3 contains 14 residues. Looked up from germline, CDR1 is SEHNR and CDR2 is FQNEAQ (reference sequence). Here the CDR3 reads CASSLTISGTEAFF. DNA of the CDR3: TGTGCCAGCAGCTTAACCATTTCAGGGACTGAAGCTTTCTTT.

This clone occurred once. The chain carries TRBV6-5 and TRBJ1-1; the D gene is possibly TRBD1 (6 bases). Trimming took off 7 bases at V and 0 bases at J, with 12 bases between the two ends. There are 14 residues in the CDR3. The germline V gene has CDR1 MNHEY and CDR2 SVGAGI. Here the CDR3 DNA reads TGTGCCAGCAACCAAGACAGGTTGAACACTGAAGCTTTCTTT. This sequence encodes CASNQDRLNTEAFF.

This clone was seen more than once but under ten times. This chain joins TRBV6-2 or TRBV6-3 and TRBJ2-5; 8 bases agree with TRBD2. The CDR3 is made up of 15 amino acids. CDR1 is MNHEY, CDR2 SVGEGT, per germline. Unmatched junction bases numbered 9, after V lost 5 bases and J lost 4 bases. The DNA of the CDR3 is TGTGCCAGCAGTGCCCGGGAGGGAAGGGCAGAGACCCAGTACTTC. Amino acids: CASSAREGRAETQYF.

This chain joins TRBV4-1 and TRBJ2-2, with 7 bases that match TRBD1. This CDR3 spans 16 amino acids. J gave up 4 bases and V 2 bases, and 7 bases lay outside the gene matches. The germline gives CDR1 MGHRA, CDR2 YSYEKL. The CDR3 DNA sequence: TGCGCCAGCAGCCAACAGGGGGAGATCCGCACCGGGGAGCTGTTTTTT. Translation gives CASSQQGEIRTGELFF.

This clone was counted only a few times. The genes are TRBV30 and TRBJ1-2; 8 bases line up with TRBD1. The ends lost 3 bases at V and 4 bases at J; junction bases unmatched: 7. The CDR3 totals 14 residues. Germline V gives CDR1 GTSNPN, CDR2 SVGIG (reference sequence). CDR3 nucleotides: TGTGCCTGGAGCCCCGACAGGGGCAGCTATGGCTACACCTTC. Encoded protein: CAWSPDRGSYGYTF.

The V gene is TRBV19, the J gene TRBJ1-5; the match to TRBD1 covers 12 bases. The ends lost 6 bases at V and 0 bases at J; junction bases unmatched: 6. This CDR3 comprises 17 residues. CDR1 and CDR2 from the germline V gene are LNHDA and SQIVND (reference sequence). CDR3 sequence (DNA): TGTGCCAGTAGGATGGGACAGGGGGCTTATAGCAATCAGCCCCAGCATTTT. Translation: CASRMGQGAYSNQPQHF.

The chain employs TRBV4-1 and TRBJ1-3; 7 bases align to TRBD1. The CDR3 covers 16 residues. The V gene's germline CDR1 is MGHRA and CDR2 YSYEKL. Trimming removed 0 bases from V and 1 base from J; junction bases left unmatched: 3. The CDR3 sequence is CASSQDRQGSGNTIYF. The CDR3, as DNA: TGCGCCAGCAGCCAAGATCGACAGGGTTCTGGAAACACCATATATTTT.

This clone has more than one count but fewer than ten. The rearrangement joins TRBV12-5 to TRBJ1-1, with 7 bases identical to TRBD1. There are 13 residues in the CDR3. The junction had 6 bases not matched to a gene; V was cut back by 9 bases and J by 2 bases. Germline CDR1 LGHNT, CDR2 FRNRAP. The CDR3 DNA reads TGTGCTAGCAGAGACAGGGCTAACACTGAAGCTTTCTTT. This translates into CASRDRANTEAFF.

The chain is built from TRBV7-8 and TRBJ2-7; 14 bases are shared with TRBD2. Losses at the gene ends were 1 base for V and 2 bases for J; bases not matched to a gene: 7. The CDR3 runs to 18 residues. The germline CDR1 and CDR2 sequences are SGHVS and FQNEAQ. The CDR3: CASSLESGTSGSTYEQYF. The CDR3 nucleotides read TGTGCCAGCAGCTTAGAATCGGGGACTAGCGGGAGTACCTACGAGCAGTACTTC.

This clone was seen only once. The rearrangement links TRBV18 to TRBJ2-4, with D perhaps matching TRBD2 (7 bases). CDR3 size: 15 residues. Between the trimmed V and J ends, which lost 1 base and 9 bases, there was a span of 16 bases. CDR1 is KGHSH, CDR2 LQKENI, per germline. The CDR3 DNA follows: TGTGCCAGCTCACCACTCGCGGGAGAGGGGGGCATTCAGTACTTC. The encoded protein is CASSPLAGEGGIQYF.

The CDR3 protein is CASSPNSGANVLTF. In DNA form, the CDR3 reads TGTGCCAGCTCACCCAACTCTGGGGCCAACGTCCTGACTTTC. The chain uses TRBV18 and TRBJ2-6; D call uncertain. This CDR3 spans 14 amino acids. Germline V CDR1 and CDR2: KGHSH, LQKENI. Deletions cut 3 bases from V and 0 bases from J, with 3 bases between. Looking up the rest from reference TRBV18 and TRBJ2-6 gives the full variable domain: NAGVMQNPRHLVRRRGQEARLRCSPMKGHSHVYWYRQLPEEGLKFMVYLQKENIIDESGMPKERFSAEFPKEGPSILRIQQVVRGDSAAYFCASSPNSGANVLTFGAGSRLTVL.

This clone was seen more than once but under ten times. The CDR3 DNA sequence: TGTGCCAGCAGCCCCGGGTCTTGGAACACTGAAGCTTTCTTT. It is translated as CASSPGSWNTEAFF. The J gene is TRBJ1-1, the V gene TRBV6-5; D not certain. The CDR3 runs to 14 residues. The V end lost 6 bases, the J end lost 1 base, and 12 bases lay between the germline ends. Germline values: CDR1 MNHEY, CDR2 SVGAGI.

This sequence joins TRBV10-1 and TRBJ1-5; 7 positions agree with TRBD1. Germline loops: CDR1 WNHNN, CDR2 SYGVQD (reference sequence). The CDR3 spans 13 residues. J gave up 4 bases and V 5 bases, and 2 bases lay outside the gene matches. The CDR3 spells CASSTGVNQPQHF. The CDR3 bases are TGCGCCAGCAGTACAGGGGTAAATCAGCCCCAGCATTTT.

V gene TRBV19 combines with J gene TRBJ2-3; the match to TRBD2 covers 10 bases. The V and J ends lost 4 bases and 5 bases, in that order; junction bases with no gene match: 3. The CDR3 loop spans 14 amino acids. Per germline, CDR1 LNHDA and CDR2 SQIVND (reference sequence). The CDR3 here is CASSTSGGEDTQYF. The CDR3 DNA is TGTGCCAGTAGTACAAGCGGGGGGGAAGATACGCAGTATTTT.

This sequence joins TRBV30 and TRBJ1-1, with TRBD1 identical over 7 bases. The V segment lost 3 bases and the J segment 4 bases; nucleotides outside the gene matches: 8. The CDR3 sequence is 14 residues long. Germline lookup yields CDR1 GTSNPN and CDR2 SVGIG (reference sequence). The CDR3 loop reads CAWSSDRRGTEAFF. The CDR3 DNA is TGTGCCTGGAGCTCGGACAGGAGGGGCACTGAAGCTTTCTTT.